Each of the 28 T cell receptor beta chains below was sequenced from the same sample in a study of T cell changes during pregnancy in multiple sclerosis. Assay used: immunoSEQ multiplex PCR; TCRdb lists only in-frame clones, some missing. Seen here are tens of thousands of clones, 80% to 90% observed once, and the top ten hold 3.5%. Sequenced here: CD4+ T cells from peripheral blood mononuclear cells, sampled in the first trimester of pregnancy. Source of these receptors: a female donor in good health, enrolled as a control in a pregnancy study.

The J gene is TRBJ1-2, the V gene TRBV18; TRBD1 is a possible D gene (6 bases). The V end lost 6 bases, the J end lost 3 bases, and 14 bases lay between the germline ends. CDR3 length equals 14 residues. Looked up from germline, CDR1 is KGHSH and CDR2 is LQKENI. Here the CDR3 reads CASSSQGTDYGYTF. Written as DNA, the CDR3 is TGTGCCAGCTCTTCTCAGGGGACGGACTATGGCTACACCTTC.

The rearrangement joins TRBV7-9 to TRBJ1-1; D not resolved. The CDR3 contains 13 residues. Trimming took off 5 bases at V and 4 bases at J, with 11 bases between the two ends. The germline gives CDR1 SEHNR, CDR2 FQNEAQ (reference sequence). CDR3 sequence: CASSQGLPTEAFF. The DNA for the CDR3 is TGTGCCAGCAGCCAAGGACTGCCCACTGAAGCTTTCTTT. The entire variable domain, with the rest obtained from reference TRBV7-9 and TRBJ1-1, is as follows: DTGVSQNPRHKITKRGQNVTFRCDPISEHNRLYWYRQTLGQGPEFLTYFQNEAQLEKSRLLSDRFSAERPKGSFSTLEIQRTEQGDSAMYLCASSQGLPTEAFFGQGTRLTVV.

This rearrangement joins TRBV7-2 to TRBJ2-7; 10 nucleotides match TRBD2. Trimming removed 5 bases from V and 7 bases from J; junction bases left unmatched: 5. The CDR3 extends over 13 amino acids. Germline V gives CDR1 SGHTA, CDR2 FQGNSA. The DNA for the CDR3 is TGTGCCAGCAGCGGTACAGCGGGGGGGGAGCAGTACTTC. Its translation is CASSGTAGGEQYF. Drawing the rest from reference TRBV7-2 and TRBJ2-7, the complete variable domain is GAGVSQSPSNKVTEKGKDVELRCDPISGHTALYWYRQSLGQGLEFLIYFQGNSAPDKSGLPSDRFSAERTGGSVSTLTIQRTQQEDSAVYLCASSGTAGGEQYFGPGTRLTVT.

The J gene is TRBJ2-5, the V gene TRBV2, with a tentative D call TRBD1 (5 bases). With 4 bases removed from V and 4 bases from J, the gap between germline ends came to 16 bases. CDR3 size: 15 residues. Looked up from germline, CDR1 is SNHLY and CDR2 is FYNNEI. CDR3 DNA: TGTGCCAGCAGTGTACCCTCCAGGGTACGAGAGACCCAGTACTTC. This gives the protein CASSVPSRVRETQYF.

In its sample, this clone was seen once. This chain joins TRBV7-8 and TRBJ1-1; D not certain. Trimming took 0 bases from V and 8 from J, leaving 10 bases between them. The germline gives CDR1 SGHVS, CDR2 FQNEAQ. The CDR3 contains 13 residues. For the CDR3, the DNA is TGTGCCAGCAGCTTAGCGGAGGTGGGGGAAGCTTTCTTT. It encodes CASSLAEVGEAFF.

The chain links TRBV5-5 to TRBJ1-4; D unclear. Germline assignment: CDR1 SGHKS and CDR2 YYEKEE (reference sequence). Trimming removed 0 bases at V and 2 bases at J, with 8 bases between. The CDR3 runs to 15 residues. CDR3 protein: CASSLARRTNEKLFF. CDR3 coding DNA: TGTGCCAGCAGCTTGGCTCGGAGGACTAATGAAAAACTGTTTTTT.

This chain uses TRBV5-8 with TRBJ2-1, with D maybe TRBD2 (6 bases). CDR1 and CDR2 (germline): SGHTS, YDEGEE. The CDR3 extends over 13 amino acids. The V and J ends lost 4 bases and 10 bases respectively, with 15 bases between them. CDR3 nucleotide sequence: TGTGCCAGCAGCCTGAGGGACTCGATCGAGCAGTTCTTC. This encodes CASSLRDSIEQFF.

The chain couples TRBV19 to TRBJ2-5, with a tentative D call TRBD2 (6 bases). This CDR3 is 17 amino acids long. The V gene's germline CDR1 is LNHDA and CDR2 SQIVND (reference sequence). The V and J ends lost 1 base and 0 bases respectively, with 15 bases between them. CDR3 bases: TGTGCCAGTAGTATAGGGGAGGCGGATTCGTACCAAGAGACCCAGTACTTC. This translates into CASSIGEADSYQETQYF.

The genes are TRBV6-1 and TRBJ1-2; D is ambiguous. Trimming pared 2 bases from V and 5 bases from J, leaving 6 bases between. This CDR3 comprises 12 residues. The germline V gene encodes CDR1 MNHNS and CDR2 SASEGT. The CDR3 bases are TGTGCCAGCAGTGAATCCGGTTATGGCTACACCTTC. This gives the protein CASSESGYGYTF.

V gene TRBV5-1 combines with J gene TRBJ2-3; 12 nucleotides line up with TRBD2. Germline loops: CDR1 SGHRS, CDR2 YFSETQ. This CDR3 has 15 residues. Trimming removed 3 bases from V and 4 bases from J; junction bases left unmatched: 3. The CDR3 bases are TGCGCCAGCAGCTCTAGCGGGGGGGCCGCAGATACGCAGTATTTT. This sequence encodes CASSSSGGAADTQYF.

This chain joins TRBV6-1 and TRBJ2-7; 13 nucleotides align to TRBD2. Germline V gene sequence: CDR1 MNHNS, CDR2 SASEGT. The length of the CDR3 is 15 residues. Trimming cost V 3 bases and J 1 base; bases outside gene matches: 0. CDR3 nucleotides: TGTGCCAGCAGTGAGACTAGCGGGGGGTCCTACGAGCAGTACTTC. This codes for CASSETSGGSYEQYF.

This clone was recorded once. This sequence joins TRBV28 and TRBJ1-5; 7 bases match TRBD1. The CDR3 runs to 15 residues. V shed 4 bases, J shed 6 bases, and the junction held 9 bases outside the gene matches. Germline V gene sequence: CDR1 MDHEN, CDR2 SYDVKM. CDR3 sequence: CASSSFRGRGQPQHF. CDR3 coding DNA: TGTGCCAGCAGTTCCTTCAGGGGGAGAGGTCAGCCCCAGCATTTT.

V usage is TRBV30 and J usage is TRBJ1-6, with 7 nucleotides matching TRBD1. This CDR3 is built from 13 residues. The germline V gene has CDR1 GTSNPN and CDR2 SVGIG (reference sequence). V was pared by 2 bases and J by 9 bases, with 4 bases of the junction left unmatched. The chain's CDR3 is CAWSRAGGSPLHF. CDR3 DNA: TGTGCCTGGAGTAGGGCAGGGGGTTCACCCCTCCACTTT.

The DNA of the CDR3 is TGCAGTGCTATGACACTGTCGGGCTACACCTTC. This encodes CSAMTLSGYTF. This chain uses TRBV20-1 with TRBJ1-2; D remains ambiguous. Germline loops: CDR1 DFQATT, CDR2 SNEGSKA (reference sequence). V lost 4 bases and J lost 8, with 11 bases in between. The CDR3 is 11 amino acids.

The rearrangement uses TRBV30 and TRBJ2-3; D is unresolved. The V and J ends lost 4 bases and 1 base respectively, with 12 bases between them. Germline V gene data show CDR1 as GTSNPN and CDR2 as SVGIG (reference sequence). CDR3 size: 14 residues. CDR3 nucleotides: TGTGCCTGGAATACAGTCCGCGGCACAGATACGCAGTATTTT. This translates into CAWNTVRGTDTQYF.

This rearrangement joins TRBV30 to TRBJ2-7, with TRBD1 matching over 9 bases. Germline V gene lookup returns CDR1 GTSNPN and CDR2 SVGIG (reference sequence). Trimming at V came to 4 bases and at J to 6 bases, leaving 7 bases not matched to a gene. The CDR3 contains 13 residues. Here the CDR3 reads CAWTGTGISEQYF. CDR3 coding DNA: TGTGCCTGGACCGGGACAGGGATCTCCGAGCAGTACTTC.

The V and J genes are TRBV9 and TRBJ1-4; 8 nucleotides align to TRBD1. Germline CDR1 and CDR2: SGDLS and YYNGEE. Trimming cost V 3 bases and J 5 bases; bases outside gene matches: 6. The CDR3 extends over 15 amino acids. CDR3 nucleotide sequence: TGTGCCAGCAGCGGCCGGACAGGGCAAAATGAAAAACTGTTTTTT. Amino acids: CASSGRTGQNEKLFF.

V and J are TRBV5-1 and TRBJ2-2, with unresolved D. Trimming cost V 4 bases and J 4 bases, with 8 bases left between them. Germline V gene sequence: CDR1 SGHRS, CDR2 YFSETQ. The CDR3 is made up of 13 amino acids. The CDR3: CASSRVPTGELFF. CDR3 sequence (DNA): TGCGCCAGCAGCCGAGTCCCCACCGGGGAGCTGTTTTTT.

The V and J genes are TRBV19 and TRBJ2-4, with TRBD2 identical over 11 bases. The length of the CDR3 is 17 residues. V was pared by 4 bases and J by 0 bases, with 5 bases of the junction left unmatched. Germline V lookup: CDR1 LNHDA, CDR2 SQIVND (reference sequence). CDR3: CASSTGLAELAKNIQYF. The CDR3 DNA sequence: TGTGCCAGTAGTACGGGACTAGCGGAGCTAGCCAAAAACATTCAGTACTTC. Full variable domain (remainder filled in from reference TRBV19 and TRBJ2-4): DGGITQSPKYLFRKEGQNVTLSCEQNLNHDAMYWYRQDPGQGLRLIYYSQIVNDFQKGDIAEGYSVSREKKESFPLTVTSAQKNPTAFYLCASSTGLAELAKNIQYFGAGTRLSVL.

This sequence joins TRBV4-1 and TRBJ1-2; 9 bases map to TRBD1. With V trimmed by 6 bases and J by 4 bases, 9 bases remained unmatched. This CDR3 spans 15 amino acids. Germline V gene data show CDR1 as MGHRA and CDR2 as YSYEKL. The chain's CDR3 is CASRGTGRSLYGYTF. CDR3 coding DNA: TGCGCCAGCAGAGGGACAGGGCGGTCCCTCTATGGCTACACCTTC.

The chain recombines TRBV27 with TRBJ2-1, with D maybe TRBD2 (6 bases). Germline V gene data show CDR1 as MNHEY and CDR2 as SMNVEV (reference sequence). V was clipped by 2 bases and J by 14 bases, with 16 bases between them. The CDR3 consists of 13 residues. The CDR3 sequence is CASSLGRAGGKFF. Written as DNA, the CDR3 is TGTGCCAGCAGTTTAGGTCGAGCGGGTGGCAAGTTCTTC.

The chain employs TRBV10-1 and TRBJ2-3; 10 bases match TRBD2. The CDR3 loop spans 19 amino acids. V was clipped by 8 bases and J by 2 bases; unmatched bases: 19. CDR1 and CDR2 (germline): WNHNN, SYGVQD (reference sequence). The CDR3 sequence is CASPDGVGVAGGHTDTQYF. In DNA form, the CDR3 reads TGCGCCAGCCCAGACGGGGTCGGGGTAGCGGGGGGACACACAGATACGCAGTATTTT.

The rearrangement links TRBV10-2 to TRBJ2-3; D is perhaps TRBD2 (6 bases). Trimming shortened V by 3 bases and J by 0 bases, and 19 bases separated the two germline ends. This CDR3 is built from 18 residues. Germline V CDR1 and CDR2: WSHSY, SAAADI. The DNA of the CDR3 is TGCGCCAGCAGTGATCCCACCCTACGGACTAAAAGCACAGATACGCAGTATTTT. Translated: CASSDPTLRTKSTDTQYF.

V is TRBV4-1 and J is TRBJ1-2; unclear D gene. With 3 bases removed from V and 5 bases from J, the gap between germline ends came to 16 bases. The CDR3 loop spans 15 amino acids. Germline values: CDR1 MGHRA, CDR2 YSYEKL. The CDR3 protein is CASSHPTRGIYGYTF. CDR3 nucleotide sequence: TGCGCCAGCAGCCACCCCACCCGGGGTATATATGGCTACACCTTC.

This chain connects TRBV28 to TRBJ2-7; TRBD2 aligns across 10 bases. The germline gives CDR1 MDHEN, CDR2 SYDVKM. The CDR3 spans 15 residues. Losses at the gene ends were 5 bases for V and 6 bases for J; bases not matched to a gene: 10. The CDR3 sequence: CASSGSGGLGSEQYF. The CDR3 DNA reads TGTGCCAGCAGTGGTAGCGGGGGGCTGGGTTCCGAGCAGTACTTC.

V is TRBV5-1 and J is TRBJ1-6; D ambiguous. This CDR3 has 16 amino acids. Trimming took 0 bases from V and 6 from J, leaving 13 bases between them. The germline V gene encodes CDR1 SGHRS and CDR2 YFSETQ. For the CDR3, the DNA is TGCGCCAGCAGCTTGGCCGGGTCCCTCATTAATTCACCCCTCCACTTT. As protein: CASSLAGSLINSPLHF.

The J gene is TRBJ1-1, the V gene TRBV4-1; D gene uncertain. The CDR3 runs 16 residues. V lost 1 base and J 3 bases, leaving 15 bases between the germline ends. CDR1 is MGHRA and CDR2 is YSYEKL in the germline V gene. The CDR3 sequence: CASSQVGRYGDTEAFF. In DNA, the CDR3 is TGCGCCAGCAGCCAAGTGGGGAGGTATGGAGACACTGAAGCTTTCTTT.

The rearrangement uses TRBV5-1 and TRBJ2-1; 8 bases agree with TRBD1. The germline V gene encodes CDR1 SGHRS and CDR2 YFSETQ. The CDR3 loop spans 14 amino acids. V was pared by 4 bases and J by 8 bases, with 8 bases of the junction left unmatched. The CDR3 loop is CASSPGQGFDEQFF. The CDR3 DNA reads TGCGCCAGCAGCCCAGGACAGGGTTTCGATGAGCAGTTCTTC.